The table lists the clone carrying this T cell receptor (beta chain) with a few counts. No antigen is known for it. This entry comes from a study of T cells in Graves' hyperthyroidism and ophthalmopathy. Amplification yielded TCR beta CDR3 regions, with RNA transcripts as the source. The HTBI set primed first-round TCR CDR3 RT-PCR. TCRdb fed the multiplex PCR reads into MiXCR, producing one record per CDR3 protein. The top ten hold about 11% of the sample, which has about half a million distinct CDR3 sequences, approximately 25% seen once. Reasons for excluding patients were uncontrolled infection, other autoimmune disease, pregnancy or lactation. Study outcomes and limitations: The model predicted ophthalmopathy a median approximately 6 months before onset. Classification by a 13 V-J model distinguished ophthalmopathy from stable hyperthyroidism. Most thyroid clonotypes expanded above 0.001 appeared in blood too.

The sequencing sample was made of blood. The clonotype was recovered from a woman under 40 with Graves' ophthalmopathy.

The CDR3 DNA is TGTGCCAGCTCACCAAGAACTAGCGGGGGACCTCAAGAGACCCAGTACTTC. Protein product: CASSPRTSGGPQETQYF. The chain couples TRBV18 to TRBJ2-5; 11 positions match TRBD2. CDR3 length equals 17 residues. Germline values: CDR1 KGHSH, CDR2 LQKENI. Trimming cost V 2 bases and J 2 bases; bases outside gene matches: 7.